The T cell receptor (beta chain) described here comes from a study of control samples from healthy donors and cancer patients. Measured with immunoSEQ multiplex PCR; TCRdb has only the in-frame clones, and not every one. The sample holds some 140,000 clones, approximately 92% seen once. V was clipped by 4 bases and J by 6 bases, with 12 bases between them. In germline, CDR1 is SGHVS, CDR2 FQNEAQ. There are 14 residues in the CDR3. This TCR was recovered from a man under 40 in good health. Sequences were obtained from blood. The V gene is TRBV7-8, the J gene TRBJ1-4; no firm D call. The CDR3 nucleotides are TGTGCCAGCAGCTACCAGGACCGAGATGAAAAACTGTTTTTT. It encodes CASSYQDRDEKLFF.